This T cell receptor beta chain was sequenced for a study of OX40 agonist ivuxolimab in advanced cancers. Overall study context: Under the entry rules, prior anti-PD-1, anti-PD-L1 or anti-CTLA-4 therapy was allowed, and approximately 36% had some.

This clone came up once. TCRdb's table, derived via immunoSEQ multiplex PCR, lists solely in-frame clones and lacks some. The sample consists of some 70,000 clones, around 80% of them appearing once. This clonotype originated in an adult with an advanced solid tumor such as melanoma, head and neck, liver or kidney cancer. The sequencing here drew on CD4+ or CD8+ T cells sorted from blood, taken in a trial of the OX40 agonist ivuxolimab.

The CDR3 protein is CASSPFQGDTGELFF. The CDR3 nucleotides read TGTGCCAGCTCACCATTCCAGGGAGACACCGGGGAGCTGTTTTTT. The chain links TRBV18 to TRBJ2-2, with D possibly called TRBD1 or TRBD2 (5 bases each). Trimming removed 2 bases from V and 3 bases from J, with 10 bases in between. There are 15 residues in the CDR3. CDR1 is KGHSH, CDR2 LQKENI, per germline.